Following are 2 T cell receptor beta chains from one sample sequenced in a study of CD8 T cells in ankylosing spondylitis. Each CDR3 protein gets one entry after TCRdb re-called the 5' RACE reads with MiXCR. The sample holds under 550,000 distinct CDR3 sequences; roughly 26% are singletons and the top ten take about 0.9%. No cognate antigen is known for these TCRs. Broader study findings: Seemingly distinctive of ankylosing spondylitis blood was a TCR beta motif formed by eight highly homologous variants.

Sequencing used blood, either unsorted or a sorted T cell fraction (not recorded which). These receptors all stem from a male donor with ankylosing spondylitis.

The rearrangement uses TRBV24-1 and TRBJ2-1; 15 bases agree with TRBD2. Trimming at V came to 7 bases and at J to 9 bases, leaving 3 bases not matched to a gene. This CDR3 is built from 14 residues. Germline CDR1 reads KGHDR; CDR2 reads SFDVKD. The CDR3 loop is CATSRTSGRGEQFF. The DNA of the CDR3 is TGTGCCACCAGCCGGACTAGCGGGAGGGGTGAGCAGTTCTTC.

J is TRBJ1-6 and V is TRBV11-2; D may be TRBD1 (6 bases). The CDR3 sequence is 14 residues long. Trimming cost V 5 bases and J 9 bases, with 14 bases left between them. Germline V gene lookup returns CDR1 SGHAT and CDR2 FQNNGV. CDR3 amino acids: CASSGGADPSPLHF. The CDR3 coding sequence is TGTGCCAGCAGCGGGGGGGCGGATCCTTCACCCCTCCACTTT.